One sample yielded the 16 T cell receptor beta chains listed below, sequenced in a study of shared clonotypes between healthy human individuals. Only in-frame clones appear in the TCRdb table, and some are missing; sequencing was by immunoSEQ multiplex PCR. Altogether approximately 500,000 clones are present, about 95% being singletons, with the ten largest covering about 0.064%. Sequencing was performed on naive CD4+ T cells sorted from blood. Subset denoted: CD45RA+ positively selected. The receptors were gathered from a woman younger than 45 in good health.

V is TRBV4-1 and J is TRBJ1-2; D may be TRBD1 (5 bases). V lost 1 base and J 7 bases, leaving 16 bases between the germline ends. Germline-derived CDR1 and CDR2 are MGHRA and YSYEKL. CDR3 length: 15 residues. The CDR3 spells CASSQAGGSRGGYTF. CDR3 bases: TGCGCCAGCAGCCAAGCCGGGGGATCTCGGGGTGGCTACACCTTC.

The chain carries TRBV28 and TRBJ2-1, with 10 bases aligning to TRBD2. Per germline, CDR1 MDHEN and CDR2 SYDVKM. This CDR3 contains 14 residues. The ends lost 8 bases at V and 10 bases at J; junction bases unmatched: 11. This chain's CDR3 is CASQTGTAGGEQFF. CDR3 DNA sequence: TGTGCCAGCCAGACAGGTACAGCGGGAGGGGAGCAGTTCTTC.

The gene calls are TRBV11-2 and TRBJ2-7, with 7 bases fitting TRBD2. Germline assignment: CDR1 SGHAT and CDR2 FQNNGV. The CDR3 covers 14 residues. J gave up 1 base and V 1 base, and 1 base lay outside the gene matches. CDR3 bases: TGTGCCAGCAGCTTAGGCGGGAGATCCTACGAGCAGTACTTC. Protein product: CASSLGGRSYEQYF.

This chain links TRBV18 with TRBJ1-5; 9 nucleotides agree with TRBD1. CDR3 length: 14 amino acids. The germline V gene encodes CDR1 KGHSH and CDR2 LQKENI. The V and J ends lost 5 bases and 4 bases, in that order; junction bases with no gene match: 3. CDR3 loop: CASSEGTGNQPQHF. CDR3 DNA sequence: TGTGCCAGCTCAGAGGGGACAGGGAATCAGCCCCAGCATTTT.

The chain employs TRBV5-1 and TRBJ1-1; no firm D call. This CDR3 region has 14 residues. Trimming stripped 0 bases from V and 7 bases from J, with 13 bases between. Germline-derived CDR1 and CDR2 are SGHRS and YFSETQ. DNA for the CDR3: TGCGCCAGCAGCTTGGCCGGGTCCACCCATGAAGCTTTCTTT. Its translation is CASSLAGSTHEAFF.

CDR3 loop: CASSMRASGRTNTGELFF. As DNA, the CDR3 is TGTGCCAGTAGTATGAGGGCTAGCGGGAGAACAAACACCGGGGAGCTGTTTTTT. This sequence joins TRBV19 and TRBJ2-2; the match to TRBD2 covers 10 bases. The V gene end was trimmed by 3 bases and the J gene end by 2 bases; junction bases not matched to a gene: 9. Germline V gene sequence: CDR1 LNHDA, CDR2 SQIVND (reference sequence). This CDR3 spans 18 amino acids.

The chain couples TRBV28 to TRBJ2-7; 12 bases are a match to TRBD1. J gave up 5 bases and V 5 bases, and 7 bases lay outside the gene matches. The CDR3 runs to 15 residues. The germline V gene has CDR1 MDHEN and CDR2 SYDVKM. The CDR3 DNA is TGTGCCAGCAGTGACCTGGGACAGGGGGCCCACGAGCAGTACTTC. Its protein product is CASSDLGQGAHEQYF.

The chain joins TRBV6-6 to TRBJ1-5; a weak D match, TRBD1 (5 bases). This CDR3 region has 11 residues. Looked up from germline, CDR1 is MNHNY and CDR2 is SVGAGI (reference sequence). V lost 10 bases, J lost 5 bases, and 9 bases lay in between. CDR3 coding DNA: TGTGCCACCAGGGCACATCAGCCCCAGCATTTT. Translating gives CATRAHQPQHF.

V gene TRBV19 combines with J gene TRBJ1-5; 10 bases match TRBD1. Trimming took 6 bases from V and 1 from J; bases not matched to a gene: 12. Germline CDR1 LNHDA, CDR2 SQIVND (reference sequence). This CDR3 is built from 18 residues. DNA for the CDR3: TGTGCCAGTAGCAGCAGGCGACAGGGGGCAGGAAGCAATCAGCCCCAGCATTTT. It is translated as CASSSRRQGAGSNQPQHF.

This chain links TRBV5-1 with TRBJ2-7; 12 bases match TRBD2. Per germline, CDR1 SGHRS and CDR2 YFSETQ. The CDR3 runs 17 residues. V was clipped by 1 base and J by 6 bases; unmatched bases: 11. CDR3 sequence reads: CASSLSSGRALASEQYF. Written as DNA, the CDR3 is TGCGCCAGCAGCTTGTCTAGCGGGAGGGCCCTTGCGAGCGAGCAGTACTTC.

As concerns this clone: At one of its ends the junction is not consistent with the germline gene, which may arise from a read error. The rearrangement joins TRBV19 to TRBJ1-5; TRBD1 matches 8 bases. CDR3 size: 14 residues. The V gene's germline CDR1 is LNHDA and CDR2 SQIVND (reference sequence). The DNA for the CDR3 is TGTGCCAGTAGTGTAGACAGGGGCCGGCAGCCCCAGCATTTT. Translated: CASSVDRGRQPQHF.

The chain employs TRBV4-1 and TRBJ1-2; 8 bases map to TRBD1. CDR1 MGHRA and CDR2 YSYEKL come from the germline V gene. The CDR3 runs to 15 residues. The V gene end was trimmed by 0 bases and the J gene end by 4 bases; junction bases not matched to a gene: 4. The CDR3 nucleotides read TGCGCCAGCAGCCAAGATGACAGGGGCAGCTATGGCTACACCTTC. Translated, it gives CASSQDDRGSYGYTF.

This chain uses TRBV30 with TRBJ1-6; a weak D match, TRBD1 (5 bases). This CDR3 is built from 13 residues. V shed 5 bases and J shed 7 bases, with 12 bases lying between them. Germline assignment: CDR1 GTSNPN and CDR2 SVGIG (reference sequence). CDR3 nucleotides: TGTGCCTGGGGGGACCGGCGGAATTCACCCCTCCACTTT. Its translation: CAWGDRRNSPLHF.

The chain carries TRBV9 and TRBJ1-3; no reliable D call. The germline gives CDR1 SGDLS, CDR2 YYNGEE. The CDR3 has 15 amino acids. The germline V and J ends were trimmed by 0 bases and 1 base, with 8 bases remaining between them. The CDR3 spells CASSVDRASGNTIYF. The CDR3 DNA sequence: TGTGCCAGCAGCGTAGACAGAGCTTCTGGAAACACCATATATTTT. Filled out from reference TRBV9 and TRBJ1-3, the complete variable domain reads DSGVTQTPKHLITATGQRVTLRCSPRSGDLSVYWYQQSLDQGLQFLIQYYNGEERAKGNILERFSAQQFPDLHSELNLSSLELGDSALYFCASSVDRASGNTIYFGEGSWLTVV.

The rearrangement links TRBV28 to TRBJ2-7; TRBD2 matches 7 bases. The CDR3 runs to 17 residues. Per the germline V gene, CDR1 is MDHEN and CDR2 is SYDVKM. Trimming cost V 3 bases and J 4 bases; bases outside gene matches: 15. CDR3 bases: TGTGCCAGCAGTTTTGCGACCCGGGCGGGAGTAAGGTACGAGCAGTACTTC. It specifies CASSFATRAGVRYEQYF.

CDR3 nucleotides: TGCGCCAGCAGCTTAGTGGGGGGCTTGGGCACAGATACGCAGTATTTT. It codes for CASSLVGGLGTDTQYF. The chain joins TRBV5-1 to TRBJ2-3, with D perhaps assigned TRBD1 or TRBD2 (6 bases each). The CDR3 has 16 residues. V gave up 2 bases and J gave up 1 base, with 14 bases separating them. Germline V CDR1 and CDR2: SGHRS, YFSETQ.